These T cell receptor beta chains were read from a single sample in a study of blood T cell repertoires in COVID-19. Measured with immunoSEQ multiplex PCR; TCRdb has only the in-frame clones, and not every one. Among around 99,000 clones listed, roughly 75% were seen once. The sequenced material came from peripheral blood. The receptors originated from a human donor in a cohort sampled during active or convalescent COVID-19. The CDR3 runs from the conserved cysteine through the conserved F or W. The D gene is left open where the match is weak. Not all rows give a size; the values are once, few, many and, for expanded clones, a class.

>TRBV28|TRBJ1-6|-|-
CASSQPPPGGAYNSPLHF
TGTGCCAGCAGTCAGCCACCGCCGGGGGGCGCTTATAATTCACCCCTCCACTTT
>TRBV4-1|TRBJ2-5|-|TRBD2
CASSQDRGGWRETQYF
TGCGCCAGCAGCCAAGATCGGGGGGGTTGGCGAGAGACCCAGTACTTC
>TRBV6-5|TRBJ2-2|-|-
CASKTPNTGELFF
TGTGCCAGCAAGACTCCGAACACCGGGGAGCTGTTTTTT
>TRBV5-1|TRBJ2-5|-|-
CASSWTAQETQYF
TGCGCCAGCAGCTGGACAGCTCAAGAGACCCAGTACTTC
>TRBV6-1|TRBJ1-6|-|TRBD1
CASSGQGGLYNSPLHF
TGTGCCAGCAGTGGACAGGGGGGCCTCTATAATTCACCCCTCCACTTT
>TRBV6-5|TRBJ2-7|-|TRBD2
CASGGGFKGIYEQYF
TGTGCCTCCGGGGGAGGGTTTAAGGGGATTTACGAGCAGTACTTC
>TRBV5-4|TRBJ1-5|-|TRBD1
CASSYGTGVQPQHF
TGTGCCAGCAGCTACGGGACAGGGGTCCAGCCCCAGCATTTT
>TRBV9|TRBJ1-6|-|TRBD1
CAVRDRGLWGSPLHF
TGTGCCGTGAGGGACAGGGGTTTGTGGGGTTCACCCCTCCACTTT
>TRBV28|TRBJ1-5|-|-
CASSLLRGDQPQHF
TGTGCCAGCAGTTTATTAAGGGGTGATCAGCCCCAGCATTTT
>TRBV5-6|TRBJ1-2|-|-
CASSSTGFSDYTF
TGTGCCAGCAGCTCCACAGGGTTTAGTGACTACACCTTC
>TRBV10-3|TRBJ2-7|-|-
CAISESYGSEYEQYF
TGTGCCATCAGTGAGTCCTACGGGAGTGAGTACGAGCAGTACTTC
>TRBV27|TRBJ2-2|many|TRBD2
CASSVSGLADSTGELFF
TGTGCCAGCAGTGTATCGGGACTAGCGGACAGCACCGGGGAGCTGTTTTTT
>TRBV5-5|TRBJ1-1|-|-
CASSSTVNTEAFF
TGTGCCAGCAGCTCAACGGTCAACACTGAAGCTTTCTTT
>TRBV3-1/TRBV3-2|TRBJ2-7|-|-
CASSQAGATYEQYF
TGTGCCAGCAGCCAGGCGGGGGCTACTTACGAGCAGTACTTC
>TRBV28|TRBJ1-1|once|-
CASTGYTEAFF
TGTGCCAGTACCGGGTACACTGAAGCTTTCTTT
>TRBV5-1|TRBJ2-5|few|-
CASSFRLASGETQYF
TGCGCCAGCAGCTTCCGTCTAGCGTCGGGGGAGACCCAGTACTTC
>TRBV28|TRBJ1-2|-|-
CASSFSGTSTYGYTF
TGTGCCAGCAGTTTTTCCGGGACATCGACTTATGGCTACACCTTC
>TRBV7-2|TRBJ1-5|-|-
CASSLVAGNQPQHF
TGTGCCAGCAGCTTAGTAGCGGGCAATCAGCCCCAGCATTTT
>TRBV19|TRBJ2-2|-|TRBD1
CASGQGSGTGELFF
TGTGCCAGTGGACAGGGATCGGGCACCGGGGAGCTGTTTTTT
>TRBV10-3|TRBJ2-2|-|-
CAITEAGRYTGELFF
TGTGCCATCACCGAAGCAGGGAGGTACACCGGGGAGCTGTTTTTT
>TRBV20-1|TRBJ1-6|once|TRBD1
CSASLRTGDDSPLHF
TGCAGTGCTAGTCTGCGGACAGGGGATGATTCACCCCTCCACTTT
>TRBV7-2|TRBJ2-7|-|-
CASSFSIADSYEQYF
TGTGCCAGCAGCTTTTCGATAGCGGACTCCTACGAGCAGTACTTC
>TRBV3-1/TRBV3-2|TRBJ2-1|-|TRBD2
CASSQEPGGGRRNEQFF
TGTGCCAGCAGCCAAGAGCCGGGGGGGGGAAGGCGCAATGAGCAGTTCTTC
>TRBV6-5|TRBJ2-7|few|TRBD2
CASRSSGSWYF
TGTGCCAGCAGATCTAGCGGGAGTTGGTACTTC
>TRBV7-2|TRBJ1-1|few|-
CASSSPFWTVNMNTEAFF
TGTGCCAGCAGCTCCCCCTTCTGGACAGTTAACATGAACACTGAAGCTTTCTTT
>TRBV11-2|TRBJ2-3|-|-
CASSPLDTQYF
TGTGCCAGCAGCCCTCTAGATACGCAGTATTTT
>TRBV19|TRBJ2-1|-|TRBD2
CASSIVAGGPHNEQFF
TGTGCCAGTAGTATAGTAGCGGGAGGGCCCCACAATGAGCAGTTCTTC
>TRBV4-2|TRBJ1-1|-|-
CASSHHRVIGTEAFF
TGTGCCAGCAGCCACCACAGGGTTATCGGCACTGAAGCTTTCTTT
>TRBV5-3|TRBJ2-2|few|-
CARNRGPWELFF
TGTGCCAGAAACCGTGGCCCGTGGGAGCTGTTTTTT
>TRBV4-3|TRBJ2-1|-|-
CASSQTPPTANNEQFF
TGCGCCAGCAGCCAAACCCCTCCGACTGCGAACAATGAGCAGTTCTTC
>TRBV5-1|TRBJ2-1|-|-
CASSLGPGLSNEQFF
TGCGCCAGCAGCTTGGGCCCTGGACTCTCCAATGAGCAGTTCTTC
>TRBV4-3|TRBJ2-4|once|-
CASSQGNSGAKNIQYF
TGCGCCAGCAGCCAAGGGAATTCGGGGGCCAAAAACATTCAGTACTTC
>TRBV7-9|TRBJ2-2|-|-
CASSLLGEGELFF
TGTGCCAGCAGCTTACTGGGCGAGGGGGAGCTGTTTTTT
>TRBV7-8|TRBJ2-7|few|TRBD1
CASSTPTPGQGSYEQYF
TGTGCCAGCAGCACTCCCACACCGGGACAGGGCTCCTACGAGCAGTACTTC
>TRBV10-1|TRBJ2-7|few|TRBD2
CASSDRSGEQYF
TGCGCCAGCAGTGACCGTAGCGGGGAGCAGTACTTC
>TRBV19|TRBJ2-3|-|TRBD2
CASSKAGGTHTQYF
TGTGCCAGTAGTAAGGCGGGAGGCACCCATACGCAGTATTTT
>TRBV24-1|TRBJ1-3|-|TRBD1
CATSDPRQGLDWNTIYF
TGTGCCACCAGTGACCCGAGACAGGGTCTGGACTGGAACACCATATATTTT
>TRBV5-6|TRBJ2-1|few|TRBD2
CASSFPLAGAYEQFF
TGTGCCAGCAGCTTCCCTCTAGCGGGAGCCTATGAGCAGTTCTTC
>TRBV11-3|TRBJ1-4|-|TRBD1
CASSLDGILQGESEKLFF
TGTGCCAGCAGCTTAGATGGAATTTTACAGGGGGAGAGTGAAAAACTGTTTTTT
>TRBV5-1|TRBJ2-2|-|TRBD2
CASSLASGEVGELFF
TGCGCCAGCAGCTTGGCCAGCGGGGAGGTCGGGGAGCTGTTTTTT
>TRBV28|TRBJ2-3|-|-
CASSLCVKLADTQYF
TGTGCCAGCAGTTTATGCGTCAAGCTCGCAGATACGCAGTATTTT
>TRBV4-3|TRBJ2-3|-|-
CASSREYRDSTDTQYF
TGCGCCAGCAGCCGAGAGTACCGGGATAGCACAGATACGCAGTATTTT
>TRBV18|TRBJ2-7|-|TRBD2
CASSPPSSGRASEQYF
TGTGCCAGCTCACCACCGTCTAGCGGGAGGGCCTCCGAGCAGTACTTC
>TRBV7-9|TRBJ2-7|-|TRBD2
CASSSPGLGAQYF
TGTGCCAGCAGCTCGCCGGGACTAGGAGCGCAGTACTTC
>TRBV6-1|TRBJ1-1|-|-
CASSGHPRAVNTEAFF
TGTGCCAGCAGTGGGCATCCGCGGGCCGTGAACACTGAAGCTTTCTTT
>TRBV10-3|TRBJ2-5|-|TRBD2
CATVGEGLAGNQETQYF
TGTGCCACCGTCGGGGAGGGACTAGCGGGGAATCAAGAGACCCAGTACTTC
>TRBV7-2|TRBJ1-3|-|-
CASSLMAFPGNTIYF
TGTGCCAGCAGCTTAATGGCCTTTCCTGGAAACACCATATATTTT
>TRBV19|TRBJ1-5|few|TRBD1
CASSIGGQGTQPQHF
TGTGCCAGTAGTATAGGTGGACAGGGGACTCAGCCCCAGCATTTT
>TRBV6-4|TRBJ2-3|once|TRBD2
CASSSQPPRSGRLDTQYF
TGTGCCAGCAGTTCACAACCACCCCGGAGCGGGAGATTAGATACGCAGTATTTT
>TRBV19|TRBJ2-1|once|TRBD1
CASSDRGGGEQFF
TGTGCCAGTAGCGACAGGGGGGGTGGTGAGCAGTTCTTC